The source of this T cell receptor beta chain is a study of cytomegalovirus exposure and HLA in healthy donors. Study conclusions and caveats: Using the classifier, cytomegalovirus status was reportedly diagnosed with high specificity and sensitivity. The listing of roughly 160 TCR beta chains classed them as cytomegalovirus-associated.

The data were produced by immunoSEQ multiplex PCR, yet TCRdb's version contains in-frame clones alone and is incomplete. The sample has 95,000 to 150,000 clones; approximately 87% are singletons. In the case of this clone: No antigen is known for it.

CDR1 and CDR2 (germline): ENHRY, SYGVKD. There are 14 residues in the CDR3. V lost 11 bases and J lost 0; bases outside the gene matches: 8. The chain carries TRBV10-3 and TRBJ2-7; 9 positions match TRBD2. This TCR came from a woman aged 18-29 years in good health and CMV-seropositive. Sequencing used PBMCs. Here the CDR3 DNA reads TGTGCCGCGAGCGGGGGGCGACTCTCCTACGAGCAGTACTTC. Translating gives CAASGGRLSYEQYF.